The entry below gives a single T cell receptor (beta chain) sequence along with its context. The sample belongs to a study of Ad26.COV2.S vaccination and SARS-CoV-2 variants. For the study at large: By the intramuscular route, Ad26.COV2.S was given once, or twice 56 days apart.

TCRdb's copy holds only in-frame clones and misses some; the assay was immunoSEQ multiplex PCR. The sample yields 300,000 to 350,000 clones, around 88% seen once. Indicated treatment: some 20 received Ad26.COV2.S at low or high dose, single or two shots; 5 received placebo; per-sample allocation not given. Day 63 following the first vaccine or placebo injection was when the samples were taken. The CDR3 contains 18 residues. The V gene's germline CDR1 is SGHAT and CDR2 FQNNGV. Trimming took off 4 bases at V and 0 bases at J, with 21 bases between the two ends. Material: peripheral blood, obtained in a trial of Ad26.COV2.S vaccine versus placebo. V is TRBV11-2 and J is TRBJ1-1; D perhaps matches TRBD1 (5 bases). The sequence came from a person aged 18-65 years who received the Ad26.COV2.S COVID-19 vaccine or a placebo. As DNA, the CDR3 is TGTGCCAGCAGCTCAGCCGGGTTTAGGGGCCCTATGAACACTGAAGCTTTCTTT. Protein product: CASSSAGFRGPMNTEAFF.